This paragraph reports one TCR beta chain. Its specificity is not known. This CDR3 is 14 amino acids long. The J segment lost 13 bases and the V segment lost 4 bases, leaving 9 bases of the junction unmatched. Germline CDR1 reads SGHDT; CDR2 reads YYEEEE. The PCR used 60 Vbeta and 13 Jbeta primers. Clones were sequenced by immunoSEQ multiplex PCR, and TCRdb holds only the in-frame ones, with some missing. Among over 100,000 clones, less than 80% were seen once, and the ten largest hold about 2%. This record comes from a study of cytomegalovirus exposure and HLA in healthy donors. Study observations and caveats: The study listed roughly 160 cytomegalovirus-associated TCR beta chains. In a later analysis, V- and J-gene trimming of beta chains associated with a DCLRE1C missense variant, replicated independently. Three CMV-associated chains proved CMV antigen-specific in vitro.

The clonotype originates from a woman under 40 in good health and CMV-seronegative. The sequenced sample was PBMCs. This chain uses TRBV5-6 with TRBJ1-6, with 9 bases aligning to TRBD1. The CDR3: CASSTGTGSYPLHF. In DNA, the CDR3 is TGTGCCAGCAGCACCGGGACAGGGTCTTATCCCCTCCACTTT.